The 27 T cell receptor beta chains listed next were all sequenced from one sample in a study of blood T cell repertoires in COVID-19. Libraries were prepared by immunoSEQ multiplex PCR; TCRdb keeps only in-frame clonotypes and omits some of them. Among about 210,000 clones, roughly 80% were seen once, and the ten largest hold 2.5% to 3%. Sequences were obtained from peripheral blood. The source is a woman in her forties with active or convalescent COVID-19.

The chain uses TRBV4-1 and TRBJ2-5; weak D call: TRBD1 (5 bases). Germline loops: CDR1 MGHRA, CDR2 YSYEKL. The V gene lost 3 bases and the J gene lost 6 bases, with 14 bases spanning the gap. The CDR3 contains 14 residues. CDR3 region: CASSQGQGGKTQYF. The DNA of the CDR3 is TGCGCCAGCAGCCAGGGTCAGGGCGGAAAGACCCAGTACTTC.

As regards this clone: Other DNA sequences in this specimen translate into the identical CDR3. V and J are TRBV4-2 and TRBJ2-7; 11 positions agree with TRBD2. The trim removed 4 bases at V and 7 bases at J, leaving 12 bases unmatched. Germline V lookup: CDR1 LGHNA, CDR2 YNFKEQ. This CDR3 has 16 amino acids. The CDR3 is CASSRGTSGRLYEQYF. In DNA, the CDR3 is TGTGCCAGCAGCCGGGGGACTAGCGGACGATTGTATGAGCAGTACTTC.

The rearrangement links TRBV10-1 to TRBJ2-1, with TRBD1 matching 9 bases. The trim removed 2 bases at V and 5 bases at J, leaving 13 bases unmatched. The CDR3 runs 18 residues. Germline V gene lookup returns CDR1 WNHNN and CDR2 SYGVQD (reference sequence). CDR3: CASSERRFPGQGHNEQFF. The CDR3 bases are TGCGCCAGCAGTGAGAGGAGGTTTCCGGGACAGGGCCACAATGAGCAGTTCTTC.

V and J are TRBV12-3 or TRBV12-4 and TRBJ2-3; possibly TRBD1 for D (5 bases). The CDR3 contains 13 residues. V dropped 9 bases and J dropped 2 bases, with 12 bases sitting between them. The CDR3 DNA follows: TGTGCCAGTAGAAGGGGAAACACAGATACGCAGTATTTT. It specifies CASRRGNTDTQYF.

The genes are TRBV5-1 and TRBJ1-4; maybe TRBD1 (5 bases). V was cut by 0 bases and J by 0 bases, with 9 bases left in between. Germline V gene data show CDR1 as SGHRS and CDR2 as YFSETQ. The CDR3 length is 16 residues. In DNA, the CDR3 is TGCGCCAGCAGCTTGGGGGTAGGGGCAACTAATGAAAAACTGTTTTTT. Amino acid sequence: CASSLGVGATNEKLFF.

The chain uses TRBV12-5 and TRBJ2-2; no reliable D call. V gave up 5 bases and J gave up 1 base, with 11 bases separating them. This CDR3 has 15 amino acids. Germline assignment: CDR1 LGHNT and CDR2 FRNRAP. This chain's CDR3 is CASGTAVRNTGELFF. The CDR3 nucleotides are TGTGCTAGTGGTACGGCGGTGAGGAACACCGGGGAGCTGTTTTTT. Complete variable domain (other parts from reference TRBV12-5 and TRBJ2-2): DARVTQTPRHKVTEMGQEVTMRCQPILGHNTVFWYRQTMMQGLELLAYFRNRAPLDDSGMPKDRFSAEMPDATLATLKIQPSEPRDSAVYFCASGTAVRNTGELFFGEGSRLTVL.

The DNA for the CDR3 is TGTGCCAGCAGCTTCTCGGACAGCTCCTACGAGCAGTACTTC. Residues: CASSFSDSSYEQYF. The rearrangement joins TRBV7-2 to TRBJ2-7; D may be TRBD1 (6 bases). The CDR3 has 14 residues. Looked up from germline, CDR1 is SGHTA and CDR2 is FQGNSA. V was shortened by 3 bases and J by 0 bases, with 9 bases between the two germline ends.

This chain connects TRBV6-1 to TRBJ1-3; the D is unclear. The CDR3 runs 15 residues. Germline values: CDR1 MNHNS, CDR2 SASEGT. V shed 1 base and J shed 6 bases, with 13 bases lying between them. The CDR3 DNA reads as TGTGCCAGCAGTGAAGTGGGAGGGTGGGAAAACACCATATATTTT. Its translation is CASSEVGGWENTIYF.

CDR3 amino acids: CASGTPYTEAFF. In DNA, the CDR3 is TGTGCCAGCGGTACTCCGTACACTGAAGCTTTCTTT. The rearrangement links TRBV12-3 or TRBV12-4 to TRBJ1-1; no clear D gene. Trimming cost V 8 bases and J 3 bases, with 10 bases left between them. The CDR3 has 12 residues.

This sequence joins TRBV9 and TRBJ2-3; TRBD2 aligns across 12 bases. V was pared by 3 bases and J by 8 bases, with 4 bases of the junction left unmatched. Germline lookup yields CDR1 SGDLS and CDR2 YYNGEE. CDR3 length equals 14 residues. CDR3 sequence: CASSATSGRGTQYF. The DNA for the CDR3 is TGTGCCAGCAGCGCGACTAGCGGGAGAGGTACGCAGTATTTT.

V usage is TRBV29-1 and J usage is TRBJ1-2; weak D call: TRBD1 (6 bases). This CDR3 comprises 14 residues. The germline gives CDR1 SQVTM, CDR2 ANQGSEA. The germline V and J ends were trimmed by 7 bases and 3 bases, with 18 bases remaining between them. This CDR3 is CSGISRDIDYGYTF. The CDR3 DNA follows: TGCAGCGGGATAAGCCGGGACATTGACTATGGCTACACCTTC.

The rearrangement uses TRBV30 and TRBJ2-7; D call uncertain. V gave up 0 bases and J gave up 4 bases, with 13 bases separating them. This CDR3 has 14 residues. Germline CDR1 reads GTSNPN; CDR2 reads SVGIG (reference sequence). Here the CDR3 DNA reads TGTGCCTGGAGTGTACGCCTATCCTCTTACGAGCAGTACTTC. Its protein product is CAWSVRLSSYEQYF.

On this clone: Other nucleotide sequences in the sample specify the same CDR3. The DNA for the CDR3 is TGTGCCACCAGCAGAGATCGCGGCCAGGAGACCCAGTACTTC. It specifies CATSRDRGQETQYF. The chain combines TRBV15 with TRBJ2-5; D unresolved. Trimming left V 0 bases short and J 5 bases short, with 10 bases between. CDR3 length equals 14 residues. The germline V gene encodes CDR1 LNHNV and CDR2 YYDKDF (reference sequence).

The chain joins TRBV30 to TRBJ1-6; 7 bases line up with TRBD1. Trimming took 3 bases from V and 2 from J; bases not matched to a gene: 4. Germline-derived CDR1 and CDR2 are GTSNPN and SVGIG (reference sequence). The CDR3 consists of 15 residues. CDR3 loop: CAWRTGSTYNSPLHF. For the CDR3, the DNA is TGTGCCTGGAGGACAGGGTCTACCTATAATTCACCCCTCCACTTT.

The CDR3 reads CASSSTGGPEKLFF. In DNA form, the CDR3 reads TGTGCCAGCAGCTCGACAGGGGGGCCTGAAAAACTGTTTTTT. The chain employs TRBV2 and TRBJ1-4, with 9 bases identical to TRBD1. Trimming took 6 bases from V and 7 from J; bases not matched to a gene: 6. Per germline, CDR1 SNHLY and CDR2 FYNNEI. The length of the CDR3 is 14 residues. The full variable domain, its missing parts supplied by reference TRBV2 and TRBJ1-4, is EPEVTQTPSHQVTQMGQEVILRCVPISNHLYFYWYRQILGQKVEFLVSFYNNEISEKSEIFDDQFSVERPDGSNFTLKIRSTKLEDSAMYFCASSSTGGPEKLFFGSGTQLSVL.

J is TRBJ1-4 and V is TRBV2; 7 positions match TRBD1. The germline CDR1 and CDR2 sequences are SNHLY and FYNNEI. J lost 6 bases, V lost 5 bases, and 6 bases had no gene match. The CDR3 runs to 14 residues. CDR3 sequence (DNA): TGTGCCAGCAGTCGACAGGGCGTAGATGAAAAACTGTTTTTT. Its protein product is CASSRQGVDEKLFF. The whole variable domain, remainder taken from reference TRBV2 and TRBJ1-4, is EPEVTQTPSHQVTQMGQEVILRCVPISNHLYFYWYRQILGQKVEFLVSFYNNEISEKSEIFDDQFSVERPDGSNFTLKIRSTKLEDSAMYFCASSRQGVDEKLFFGSGTQLSVL.

This clone was counted a few times. The chain has TRBV18 and TRBJ2-3; weak D call: TRBD2 (5 bases). The CDR3 length is 14 residues. CDR1 and CDR2 from the germline V gene are KGHSH and LQKENI. Trimming left V 2 bases short and J 2 bases short, with 8 bases between. CDR3 amino acids: CASSPDGITDTQYF. DNA for the CDR3: TGTGCCAGCTCACCAGACGGGATCACAGATACGCAGTATTTT.

V and J are TRBV6-5 and TRBJ1-5; TRBD1 might be the D (6 bases). The V end was cut by 5 bases, the J end by 7 bases, with 18 bases between. The germline V gene encodes CDR1 MNHEY and CDR2 SVGAGI. CDR3 size: 15 residues. The CDR3 region has the DNA TGTGCCAGCAGTAGATCCCGACAGGTAGGGCAGCCCCAGCATTTT. As protein: CASSRSRQVGQPQHF.

The V call is TRBV5-4, the J call TRBJ2-1; 9 positions match TRBD2. Unmatched junction bases numbered 1, after V lost 0 bases and J lost 3 bases. Looked up from germline, CDR1 is SGHNT and CDR2 is YYREEE (reference sequence). The CDR3 runs 15 residues. As DNA, the CDR3 is TGTGCCAGCAGCTTGGGCGGGGGGGGCTACAATGAGCAGTTCTTC. It yields the protein CASSLGGGGYNEQFF.

The J gene is TRBJ1-3, the V gene TRBV24-1, with 7 nucleotides matching TRBD1. This CDR3 comprises 19 residues. Per the germline V gene, CDR1 is KGHDR and CDR2 is SFDVKD. Trimming removed 4 bases from V and 6 bases from J; junction bases left unmatched: 20. CDR3 nucleotide sequence: TGTGCCACCAGTGACCCGACACCGAAGGAGAGGGGGCAAGTAAACACCATATATTTT. Its protein is CATSDPTPKERGQVNTIYF.

The rearrangement joins TRBV27 to TRBJ2-7; TRBD2 matches 11 bases. Germline assignment: CDR1 MNHEY and CDR2 SMNVEV (reference sequence). The CDR3 extends over 17 amino acids. Trimming cost V 1 base and J 0 bases; bases outside gene matches: 5. CDR3 amino acids: CASSLFGLAGPSYEQYF. In DNA, the CDR3 is TGTGCCAGCAGTTTATTCGGACTAGCGGGCCCCTCCTACGAGCAGTACTTC.

The chain couples TRBV11-2 to TRBJ1-1; a possible D gene is TRBD1 (6 bases). The germline V gene encodes CDR1 SGHAT and CDR2 FQNNGV. V was cut by 5 bases and J by 6 bases, with 10 bases left in between. The CDR3 runs 12 residues. The CDR3 bases are TGTGCCAGCAGCCCGGGACATTCTGAAGCTTTCTTT. The encoded protein is CASSPGHSEAFF.

The chain recombines TRBV27 with TRBJ2-7, with 11 bases identical to TRBD2. V lost 5 bases to trimming and J lost 3 bases; unmatched junction nucleotides: 3. The germline V gene has CDR1 MNHEY and CDR2 SMNVEV (reference sequence). CDR3 size: 14 residues. The CDR3 region is CASSPGLAVYEQYF. The CDR3 DNA is TGTGCCAGCAGTCCGGGACTAGCGGTCTACGAGCAGTACTTC.

The chain links TRBV21-1 to TRBJ2-5; the table's D call, TRBD1, was not checked against the DNA. TRBV21-1 is marked as a pseudogene. The CDR3 loop spans 15 amino acids. Written as DNA, the CDR3 is TGTGCCAGCAGCAAAGCAGGGGGAGCCCGGGAGACCCAGTACTTC. Its protein is CASSKAGGARETQYF.

This chain uses TRBV20-1 with TRBJ1-6; TRBD1 agrees at 7 bases. This CDR3 is 16 amino acids long. From germline, CDR1 is DFQATT and CDR2 SNEGSKA (reference sequence). The V and J ends lost 3 bases and 6 bases, in that order; junction bases with no gene match: 11. DNA for the CDR3: TGCAGTGCTAGTCCAGACCAGGGGGATGGTAATTCACCCCTCCACTTT. It translates to CSASPDQGDGNSPLHF.

The rearrangement joins TRBV2 to TRBJ2-7, with no clear D. V lost 7 bases and J lost 3, with 7 bases in between. The CDR3 is made up of 11 amino acids. CDR1 is SNHLY, CDR2 FYNNEI, per germline. The CDR3: CASTYGYEQYF. The CDR3 DNA follows: TGTGCCAGCACTTACGGCTACGAGCAGTACTTC.

This clone is a singleton in its sample. V and J are TRBV6-6 and TRBJ2-5; 7 nucleotides line up with TRBD2. The CDR3 loop spans 14 amino acids. In germline, CDR1 is MNHNY, CDR2 SVGAGI (reference sequence). J was trimmed by 4 bases and V by 4 bases; bases with no gene match: 6. CDR3: CASSFAGGGETQYF. The CDR3 DNA reads as TGTGCCAGCAGTTTCGCCGGCGGGGGAGAGACCCAGTACTTC.